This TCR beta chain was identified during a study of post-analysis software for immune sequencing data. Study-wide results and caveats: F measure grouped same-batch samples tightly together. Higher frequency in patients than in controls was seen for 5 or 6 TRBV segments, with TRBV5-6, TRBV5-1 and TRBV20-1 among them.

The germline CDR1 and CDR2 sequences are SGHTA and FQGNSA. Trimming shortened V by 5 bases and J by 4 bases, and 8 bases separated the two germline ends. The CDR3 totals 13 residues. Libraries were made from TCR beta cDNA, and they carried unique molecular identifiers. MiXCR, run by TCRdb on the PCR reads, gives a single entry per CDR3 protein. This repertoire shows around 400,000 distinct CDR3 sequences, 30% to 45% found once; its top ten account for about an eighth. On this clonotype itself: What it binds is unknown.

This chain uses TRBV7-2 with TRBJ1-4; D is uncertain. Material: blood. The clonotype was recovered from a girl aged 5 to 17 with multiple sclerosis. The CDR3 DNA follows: TGTGCCAGCAGCCCACGGATTAATGAAAAACTGTTTTTT. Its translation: CASSPRINEKLFF.